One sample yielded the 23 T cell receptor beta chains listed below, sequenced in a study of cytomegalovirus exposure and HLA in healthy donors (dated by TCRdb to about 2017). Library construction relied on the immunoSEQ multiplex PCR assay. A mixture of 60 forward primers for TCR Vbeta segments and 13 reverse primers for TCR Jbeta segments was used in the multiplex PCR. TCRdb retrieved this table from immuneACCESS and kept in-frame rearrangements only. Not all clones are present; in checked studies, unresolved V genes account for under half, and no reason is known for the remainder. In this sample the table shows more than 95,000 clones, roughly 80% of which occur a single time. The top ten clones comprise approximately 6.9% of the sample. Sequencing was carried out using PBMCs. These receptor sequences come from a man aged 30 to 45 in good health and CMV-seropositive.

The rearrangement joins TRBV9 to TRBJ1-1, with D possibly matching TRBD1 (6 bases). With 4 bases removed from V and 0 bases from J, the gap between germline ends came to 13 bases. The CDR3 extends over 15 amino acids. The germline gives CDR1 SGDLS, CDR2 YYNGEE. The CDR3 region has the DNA TGTGCCAGCAGCACCCCGACAGGAATGAACACTGAAGCTTTCTTT. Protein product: CASSTPTGMNTEAFF. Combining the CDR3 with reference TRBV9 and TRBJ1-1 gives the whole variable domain DSGVTQTPKHLITATGQRVTLRCSPRSGDLSVYWYQQSLDQGLQFLIQYYNGEERAKGNILERFSAQQFPDLHSELNLSSLELGDSALYFCASSTPTGMNTEAFFGQGTRLTVV.

The CDR3 spells CASSLVSGGANYGYTF. The CDR3 nucleotides are TGTGCCAGCAGCTTAGTCTCAGGGGGAGCTAACTATGGCTACACCTTC. This chain uses TRBV7-9 with TRBJ1-2; TRBD1 matches at 7 bases. The V gene's germline CDR1 is SEHNR and CDR2 FQNEAQ (reference sequence). The CDR3 is 16 residues long. After removal of 1 base from V and 0 bases from J, the junction contained 5 bases not matched to a gene.

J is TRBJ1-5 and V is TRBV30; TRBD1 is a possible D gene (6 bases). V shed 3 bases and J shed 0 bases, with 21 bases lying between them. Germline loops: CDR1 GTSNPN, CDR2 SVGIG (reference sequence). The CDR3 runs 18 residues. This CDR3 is CAWSLLDSATNSNQPQHF. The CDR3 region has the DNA TGTGCCTGGAGCCTCCTGGACAGCGCCACTAATAGCAATCAGCCCCAGCATTTT.

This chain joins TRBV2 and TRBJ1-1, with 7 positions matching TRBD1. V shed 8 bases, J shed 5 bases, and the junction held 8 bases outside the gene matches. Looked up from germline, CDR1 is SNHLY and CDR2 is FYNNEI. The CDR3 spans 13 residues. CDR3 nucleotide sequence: TGTGCCAGCGGGTGGACAGGAAGGACTGAAGCTTTCTTT. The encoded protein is CASGWTGRTEAFF.

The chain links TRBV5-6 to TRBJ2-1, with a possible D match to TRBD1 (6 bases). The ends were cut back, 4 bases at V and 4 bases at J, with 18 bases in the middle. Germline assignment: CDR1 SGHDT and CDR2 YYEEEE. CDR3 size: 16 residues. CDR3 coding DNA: TGTGCCAGCAGCACCGTTACTGGGACAAGGTACAATGAGCAGTTCTTC. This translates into CASSTVTGTRYNEQFF.

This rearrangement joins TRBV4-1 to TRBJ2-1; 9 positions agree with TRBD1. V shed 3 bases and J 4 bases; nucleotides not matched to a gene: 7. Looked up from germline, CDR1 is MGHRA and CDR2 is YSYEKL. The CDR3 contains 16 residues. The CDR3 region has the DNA TGCGCCAGCAGCCAGGGGACAGGGAGGGGGTACAATGAGCAGTTCTTC. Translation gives CASSQGTGRGYNEQFF.

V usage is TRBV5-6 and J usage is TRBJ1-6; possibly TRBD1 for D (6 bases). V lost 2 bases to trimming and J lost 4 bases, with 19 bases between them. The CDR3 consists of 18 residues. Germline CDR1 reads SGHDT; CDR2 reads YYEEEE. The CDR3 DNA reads TGTGCCAGCAGCTTTATATCGGGGGGGGCCGAATATAATTCACCCCTCCACTTT. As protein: CASSFISGGAEYNSPLHF.

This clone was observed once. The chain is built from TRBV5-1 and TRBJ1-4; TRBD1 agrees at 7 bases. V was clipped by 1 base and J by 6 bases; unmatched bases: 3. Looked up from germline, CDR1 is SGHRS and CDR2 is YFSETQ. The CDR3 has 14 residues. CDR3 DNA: TGCGCCAGCAGCTTGACAGGGGAGCATGAAAAACTGTTTTTT. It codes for CASSLTGEHEKLFF.

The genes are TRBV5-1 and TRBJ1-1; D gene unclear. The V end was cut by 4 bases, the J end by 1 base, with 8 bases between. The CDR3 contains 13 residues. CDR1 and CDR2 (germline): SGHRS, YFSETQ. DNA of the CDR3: TGCGCCAGCAGCCTCCCCCCGAACACTGAAGCTTTCTTT. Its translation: CASSLPPNTEAFF.

Here the CDR3 reads CASRGPGVSSYNEQFF. CDR3 nucleotides: TGTGCCAGCAGAGGACCGGGGGTTAGCTCCTACAATGAGCAGTTCTTC. The chain employs TRBV7-8 and TRBJ2-1, with D possibly matching TRBD2 (6 bases). Germline V gene data show CDR1 as SGHVS and CDR2 as FQNEAQ. The germline V and J ends were trimmed by 6 bases and 0 bases, with 15 bases remaining between them. This CDR3 has 16 residues.

DNA of the CDR3: TGTGCCAGCAGTGGGGGACAAAGTGAAGCTTTCTTT. It specifies CASSGGQSEAFF. The rearrangement links TRBV2 to TRBJ1-1, with D perhaps TRBD1 (6 bases). Trimming removed 4 bases at V and 7 bases at J, with 10 bases between. CDR3 length: 12 amino acids. Germline lookup yields CDR1 SNHLY and CDR2 FYNNEI.

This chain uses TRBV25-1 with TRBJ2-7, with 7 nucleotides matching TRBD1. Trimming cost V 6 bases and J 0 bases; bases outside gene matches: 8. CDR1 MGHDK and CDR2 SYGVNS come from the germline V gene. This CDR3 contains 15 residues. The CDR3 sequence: CASSPDRSSSYEQYF. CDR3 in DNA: TGTGCCAGCAGCCCGGACAGGTCGAGCTCCTACGAGCAGTACTTC.

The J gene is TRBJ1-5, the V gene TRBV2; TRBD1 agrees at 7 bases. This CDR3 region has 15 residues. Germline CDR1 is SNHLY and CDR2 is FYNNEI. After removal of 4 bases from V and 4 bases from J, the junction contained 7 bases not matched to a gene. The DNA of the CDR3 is TGTGCCAGCAGTGCAGCAGGGGGTGCGAATCAGCCCCAGCATTTT. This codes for CASSAAGGANQPQHF. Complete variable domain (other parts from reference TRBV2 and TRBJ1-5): EPEVTQTPSHQVTQMGQEVILRCVPISNHLYFYWYRQILGQKVEFLVSFYNNEISEKSEIFDDQFSVERPDGSNFTLKIRSTKLEDSAMYFCASSAAGGANQPQHFGDGTRLSIL.

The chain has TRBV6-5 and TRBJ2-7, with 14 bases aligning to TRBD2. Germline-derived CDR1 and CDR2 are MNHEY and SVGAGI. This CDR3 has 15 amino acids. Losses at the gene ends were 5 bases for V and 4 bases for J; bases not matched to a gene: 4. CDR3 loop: CASSVGTSGGYEQYF. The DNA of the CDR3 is TGTGCCAGCAGTGTCGGGACTAGCGGGGGATACGAGCAGTACTTC.

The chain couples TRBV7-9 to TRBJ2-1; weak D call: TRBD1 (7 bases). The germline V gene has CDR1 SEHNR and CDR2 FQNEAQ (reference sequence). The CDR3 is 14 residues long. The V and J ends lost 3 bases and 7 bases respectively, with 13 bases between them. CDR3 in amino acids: CASSFQGGSNEQFF. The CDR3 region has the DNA TGTGCCAGCAGCTTCCAGGGGGGATCTAATGAGCAGTTCTTC.

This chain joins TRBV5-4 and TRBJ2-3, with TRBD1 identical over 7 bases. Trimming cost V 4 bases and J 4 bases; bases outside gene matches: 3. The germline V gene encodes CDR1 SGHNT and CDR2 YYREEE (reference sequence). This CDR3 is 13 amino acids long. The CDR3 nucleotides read TGTGCCAGCAGCCTCCAGGGGGCAGATACGCAGTATTTT. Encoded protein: CASSLQGADTQYF.

The CDR3 sequence is CASSQDPGTGTDTQYF. The CDR3 coding sequence is TGTGCCAGCAGCCAAGATCCCGGGACAGGGACAGATACGCAGTATTTT. The chain joins TRBV4-2 to TRBJ2-3; 9 nucleotides agree with TRBD1. The germline gives CDR1 LGHNA, CDR2 YNFKEQ. Trimming removed 0 bases from V and 3 bases from J; junction bases left unmatched: 4. This CDR3 has 16 residues.

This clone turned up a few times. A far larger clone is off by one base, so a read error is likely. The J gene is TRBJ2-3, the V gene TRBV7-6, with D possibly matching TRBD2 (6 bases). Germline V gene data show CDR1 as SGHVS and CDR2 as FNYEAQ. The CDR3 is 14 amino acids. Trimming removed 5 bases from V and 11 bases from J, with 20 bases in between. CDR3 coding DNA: TGTGCCAGCAGCCCGCCGGGACTCCTTGAAAGGCAGTATTTT. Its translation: CASSPPGLLERQYF.

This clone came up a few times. The CDR3 loop is CASVRTGGQISNQPQHF. CDR3 in DNA: TGTGCCAGTGTCCGGACAGGGGGCCAGATTAGCAATCAGCCCCAGCATTTT. The J gene is TRBJ1-5, the V gene TRBV19; 11 bases line up with TRBD1. V was pared by 8 bases and J by 0 bases, with 9 bases of the junction left unmatched. The CDR3 loop spans 17 amino acids. Germline V lookup: CDR1 LNHDA, CDR2 SQIVND (reference sequence).

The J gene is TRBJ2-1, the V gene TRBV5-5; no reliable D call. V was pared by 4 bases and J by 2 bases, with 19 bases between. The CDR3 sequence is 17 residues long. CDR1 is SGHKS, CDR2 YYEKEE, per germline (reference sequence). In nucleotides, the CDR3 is TGTGCCAGCAGCGTGGACCGCTCAGTAGCAACCTACAATGAGCAGTTCTTC. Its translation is CASSVDRSVATYNEQFF.

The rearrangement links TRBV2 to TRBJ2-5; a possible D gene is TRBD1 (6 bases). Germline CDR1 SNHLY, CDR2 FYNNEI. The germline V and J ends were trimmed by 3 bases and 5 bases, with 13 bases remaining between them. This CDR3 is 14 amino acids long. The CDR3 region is CASSDSGVVETQYF. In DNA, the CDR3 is TGTGCCAGCAGTGATTCAGGGGTGGTGGAGACCCAGTACTTC.

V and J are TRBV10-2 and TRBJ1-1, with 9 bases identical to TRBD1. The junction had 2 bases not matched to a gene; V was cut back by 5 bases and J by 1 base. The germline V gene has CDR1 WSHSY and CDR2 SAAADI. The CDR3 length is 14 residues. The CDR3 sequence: CASSSQGANTEAFF. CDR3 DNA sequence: TGCGCCAGCAGTTCACAGGGGGCGAACACTGAAGCTTTCTTT.

The CDR3 loop reads CASSLRTGRSEKLFF. The DNA for the CDR3 is TGTGCCAGCAGTCTCCGGACAGGGCGAAGTGAAAAACTGTTTTTT. The genes are TRBV6-1 and TRBJ1-4; 8 nucleotides align to TRBD1. The germline gives CDR1 MNHNS, CDR2 SASEGT. With 5 bases clipped from V and 7 bases from J, the junction kept 9 bases outside the gene matches. There are 15 residues in the CDR3.